Sequencing of this TCR beta chain was carried out in a study of blood T cell repertoires in COVID-19. Study information: Samples taken during acute and convalescent COVID-19 were collected in the United States, Italy and Spain.

This clone was detected once. V was trimmed by 4 bases and J by 5 bases, leaving 10 bases between them. CDR3 size: 13 residues. Per germline, CDR1 MNHEY and CDR2 SVGEGT. Clones were sequenced by immunoSEQ multiplex PCR, and TCRdb holds only the in-frame ones, with some missing. Of approximately 100,000 clones in the sample, about 88% are singletons; the top ten hold around 5.2%. V and J are TRBV6-2 or TRBV6-3 and TRBJ2-3; weak D call: TRBD2 (6 bases). What was sequenced was peripheral blood. The TCR was taken from a woman at least 80 years old with active COVID-19. The CDR3 loop is CASSLSAGDTQYF. DNA of the CDR3: TGTGCCAGCAGTTTATCAGCGGGAGATACGCAGTATTTT.